This is a list of T cell receptor beta chains from one sample in a study of T cell responses to AZD1222 COVID-19 vaccine. Clones were sequenced by immunoSEQ multiplex PCR, and TCRdb holds only the in-frame ones, with some missing. The sample records 130,000 to 150,000 clones, around 90% being singletons. The sample in question was peripheral blood, obtained 28 days after the second dose of the MenACWY control vaccine. The source is an adult who received the MenACWY meningococcal vaccine as a control. Each CDR3 is given with its conserved first and last residue. The D gene is left open where the match is weak. A clone size is listed for some rows: how often the clone was seen (once, few, many), or a class if it is expanded.

TRBJ2-7	TRBV7-9	few	15	-	CASSPKAGRSYEQYF	TGTGCCAGCAGCCCCAAGGCGGGACGTTCCTACGAGCAGTACTTC
TRBJ2-3	TRBV9	-	17	TRBD2	CASSVTSGGAGTDTQYF	TGTGCCAGCAGCGTTACTAGCGGGGGGGCCGGCACAGATACGCAGTATTTT
TRBJ1-2	TRBV5-5	-	16	-	CASSLEWNSLNYGYTF	TGTGCCAGCAGCTTGGAATGGAACAGCTTAAACTATGGCTACACCTTC
TRBJ2-7	TRBV5-1	few	16	TRBD2	CASSVGLRDYGHEQYF	TGCGCCAGCAGCGTCGGGCTCCGGGACTATGGGCACGAGCAGTACTTC
TRBJ2-1	TRBV7-6	-	15	-	CASSRGSTNRRQQFF	TGTGCCAGCAGCCGTGGCTCGACGAACCGTCGTCAGCAGTTCTTC
TRBJ1-2	TRBV29-1	-	14	-	CSVRSAGAVDGYTF	TGCAGCGTTAGGTCGGCGGGGGCTGTCGATGGCTACACCTTC
TRBJ1-2	TRBV6-2/TRBV6-3	-	14	-	CASSYSLSVYGYTF	TGTGCCAGCAGTTACTCGCTATCAGTTTATGGCTACACCTTC
TRBJ1-6	TRBV6-2/TRBV6-3	once	14	-	CASSYEGNSSPLHF	TGTGCCAGCAGTTACGAAGGAAATTCTTCACCCCTCCACTTT
TRBJ1-6	TRBV19	-	14	TRBD1	CARRGDRPNSPLHF	TGTGCCAGAAGGGGGGACAGGCCCAATTCACCCCTCCACTTT
TRBJ1-3	TRBV12-3/TRBV12-4	once	13	-	CASSFVLGNTIYF	TGTGCCAGCAGTTTCGTCCTCGGAAACACCATATATTTT
TRBJ1-2	TRBV11-3	-	15	-	CASSSPGRNLYGYTF	TGTGCCAGCAGCTCCCCGGGACGGAATCTCTATGGCTACACCTTC
TRBJ2-3	TRBV27	-	15	-	CASSHVGGTPDTQYF	TGTGCCAGCAGCCACGTGGGGGGGACACCAGATACGCAGTATTTT
TRBJ1-4	TRBV27	-	17	-	CASSLFGGWRTNEKLFF	TGTGCCAGCAGTTTATTCGGGGGCTGGCGGACTAATGAAAAACTGTTTTTT
TRBJ1-4	TRBV18	-	13	-	CASSQAKAEKLFF	TGTGCCAGCTCCCAGGCGAAGGCGGAAAAACTGTTTTTT
TRBJ2-5	TRBV5-1	-	12	-	CASSLAGETQYF	TGCGCCAGCAGCTTGGCCGGCGAGACCCAGTACTTC
TRBJ1-2	TRBV5-1	-	12	-	CASSFDGYGYTF	TGCGCCAGCAGCTTTGACGGCTATGGCTACACCTTC
TRBJ1-1	TRBV5-1	-	14	-	CASSSYTTETEAFF	TGCGCCAGCAGCTCGTACACTACAGAGACTGAAGCTTTCTTT
TRBJ2-2	TRBV6-6	once	14	-	CASTSNGNTGELFF	TGTGCCAGCACCTCCAATGGGAACACCGGGGAGCTGTTTTTT
TRBJ1-5	TRBV7-9	-	15	TRBD1	CASSLWDRGNQPQHF	TGTGCCAGCAGCTTATGGGACAGGGGTAATCAGCCCCAGCATTTT
TRBJ2-5	TRBV27	-	14	TRBD1	CASSTGTGQETQYF	TGTGCCAGCAGCACGGGGACAGGGCAAGAGACCCAGTACTTC
TRBJ1-2	TRBV6-2/TRBV6-3	once	14	-	CASSYSSGLYGYTF	TGTGCCAGCAGTTACTCTTCGGGACTCTATGGCTACACCTTC
TRBJ1-5	TRBV7-2	-	13	-	CASSLQGNQPQHF	TGTGCCAGCAGCTTACAGGGGAACCAGCCCCAGCATTTT
TRBJ2-3	TRBV19	-	14	-	CASSIFSSTDTQYF	TGTGCCAGTAGTATTTTCTCTAGCACAGATACGCAGTATTTT
TRBJ2-1	TRBV5-1	-	13	-	CASSPFDYNEQFF	TGCGCCAGCAGCCCGTTCGATTACAATGAGCAGTTCTTC
TRBJ2-2	TRBV19	-	16	TRBD1	CASSITGGSNTGELFF	TGTGCCAGTAGTATCACAGGGGGTTCGAACACCGGGGAGCTGTTTTTT
TRBJ1-4	TRBV28	once	15	-	CASSFYRSLNEKLFF	TGTGCCAGCAGTTTTTACAGATCCTTAAATGAAAAACTGTTTTTT